This is a list of T cell receptor beta chains from one sample in a study of blood T cell repertoires in COVID-19. Here immunoSEQ multiplex PCR was the method, and the copy in TCRdb shows in-frame clones only, minus some. The repertoire includes about 160,000 clones, around 80% of them detected once, and more than 9.5% sits in the top ten. The sequenced sample was peripheral blood. The receptors originated from a man in his sixties with active or convalescent COVID-19. CDR3s include the opening cysteine and the closing phenylalanine or tryptophan. The order of the fields is D gene, J gene, V gene, clone size, CDR3 DNA, CDR3 protein. A D gene is named only where the DNA matches it firmly. The size entry is marked missing in some rows and otherwise reads once, few, many or a size class.

d_call: TRBD1
j_call: TRBJ2-5
v_call: TRBV5-6
clone_size: once
cdr3_nt: TGTGCCAGCAGCCCCCCGGACAGGGCAGAGACCCAGTACTTC
cdr3_aa: CASSPPDRAETQYF

d_call: .
j_call: TRBJ1-5
v_call: TRBV7-2
clone_size: .
cdr3_nt: TGTGCCAGCAGTTCCTCAGGAACCAATCAGCCCCAGCATTTT
cdr3_aa: CASSSSGTNQPQHF

d_call: .
j_call: TRBJ1-4
v_call: TRBV9
clone_size: .
cdr3_nt: TGTGCCAGCAGCGTAGGCCAGGGAGGCGAAAAACTGTTTTTT
cdr3_aa: CASSVGQGGEKLFF

d_call: TRBD1
j_call: TRBJ1-2
v_call: TRBV19
clone_size: .
cdr3_nt: TGTGCCAGTAGCCGGGGACAGGGGATCCCTGGGGCTTATGGCTACACCTTC
cdr3_aa: CASSRGQGIPGAYGYTF

d_call: .
j_call: TRBJ2-3
v_call: TRBV12-3/TRBV12-4
clone_size: .
cdr3_nt: TGTGCCAGCAGACACCGTAGCACAGATACGCAGTATTTT
cdr3_aa: CASRHRSTDTQYF

d_call: TRBD1
j_call: TRBJ1-1
v_call: TRBV30
clone_size: .
cdr3_nt: TGTGCCTGGCTTAACAAACGGCAGGGGGCGGTCACTGAAGCTTTCTTT
cdr3_aa: CAWLNKRQGAVTEAFF

d_call: TRBD1
j_call: TRBJ1-2
v_call: TRBV6-1
clone_size: .
cdr3_nt: TGTGCCAGCAGTGAGGGGGACAGGAACTATGGCTACACCTTC
cdr3_aa: CASSEGDRNYGYTF

d_call: .
j_call: TRBJ2-5
v_call: TRBV12-3/TRBV12-4
clone_size: .
cdr3_nt: TGTGCCAGCAGTCGCGGGATCAGGGAGACCCAGTACTTC
cdr3_aa: CASSRGIRETQYF

d_call: .
j_call: TRBJ2-1
v_call: TRBV5-4
clone_size: .
cdr3_nt: TGTGCCAGCAGCGAGGAAGGGGGGGGAAGGAACAATGAGCAGTTCTTC
cdr3_aa: CASSEEGGGRNNEQFF

d_call: .
j_call: TRBJ1-5
v_call: TRBV19
clone_size: .
cdr3_nt: TGTGCCAGTAGTATAAATCTACATCAGCCCCAGCATTTT
cdr3_aa: CASSINLHQPQHF

d_call: TRBD1
j_call: TRBJ2-7
v_call: TRBV7-6
clone_size: few
cdr3_nt: TGTGCCAGCAGCTTAGCAGGGACAGCCTACGAGCAGTACTTC
cdr3_aa: CASSLAGTAYEQYF

d_call: .
j_call: TRBJ2-7
v_call: TRBV6-5
clone_size: .
cdr3_nt: TGTGCCAGCAGGGATAGCAGAAACGAGCAGTACTTC
cdr3_aa: CASRDSRNEQYF

d_call: .
j_call: TRBJ1-1
v_call: TRBV10-1
clone_size: .
cdr3_nt: TGCGCCAGCAGTCCAGGGCTCACTGAAGCTTTCTTT
cdr3_aa: CASSPGLTEAFF

d_call: TRBD1
j_call: TRBJ1-2
v_call: TRBV7-9
clone_size: few
cdr3_nt: TGTGCCAGCAGCTTAGCAGAGGGGGGACAGGATGGCTACACCTTC
cdr3_aa: CASSLAEGGQDGYTF

d_call: .
j_call: TRBJ2-5
v_call: TRBV5-1
clone_size: .
cdr3_nt: TGCGCCAGCAGCTTGGGTTGGGGCGAGACCCAGTACTTC
cdr3_aa: CASSLGWGETQYF

d_call: .
j_call: TRBJ1-1
v_call: TRBV18
clone_size: once
cdr3_nt: TGTGCCAGCTACCAGACAGCGACGAACACTGAAGCTTTCTTT
cdr3_aa: CASYQTATNTEAFF

d_call: TRBD1
j_call: TRBJ1-6
v_call: TRBV5-1
clone_size: .
cdr3_nt: TGCGCCAGCAGCCTGATGGACAGGGGATTGGGTTCACCCCTCCACTTT
cdr3_aa: CASSLMDRGLGSPLHF

d_call: .
j_call: TRBJ2-3
v_call: TRBV7-6
clone_size: .
cdr3_nt: TGTGCCAGCAGCCCAGGGACACCCAGCACAGATACGCAGTATTTT
cdr3_aa: CASSPGTPSTDTQYF

d_call: .
j_call: TRBJ2-1
v_call: TRBV19
clone_size: .
cdr3_nt: TGTGCCATCCTTCCGAGGACAGATTACAATGAGCAGTTCTTC
cdr3_aa: CAILPRTDYNEQFF

d_call: .
j_call: TRBJ2-7
v_call: TRBV18
clone_size: .
cdr3_nt: TGTGCCAGCTCACCACCGAGTGAGAGCGAGCAGTACTTC
cdr3_aa: CASSPPSESEQYF

d_call: .
j_call: TRBJ1-3
v_call: TRBV10-3
clone_size: .
cdr3_nt: TGTGCCATCAGTGAGTCGGGGGACTCCCCGAGCTCTGGAAACACCATATATTTT
cdr3_aa: CAISESGDSPSSGNTIYF

d_call: TRBD2
j_call: TRBJ2-7
v_call: TRBV28
clone_size: .
cdr3_nt: TGTGCCAGCAGTTTATCACTAGCGGGCCCGGGAGAGCAGTACTTC
cdr3_aa: CASSLSLAGPGEQYF

d_call: .
j_call: TRBJ2-5
v_call: TRBV29-1
clone_size: .
cdr3_nt: TGCAGCATGGGTGGGCAGGCCCAAGGGACCCAGTACTTC
cdr3_aa: CSMGGQAQGTQYF

d_call: .
j_call: TRBJ1-2
v_call: TRBV25-1
clone_size: .
cdr3_nt: TGTGCCAGCAGTGAATATTGGCAGGGCGATGGCTACACCTTC
cdr3_aa: CASSEYWQGDGYTF

d_call: .
j_call: TRBJ1-1
v_call: TRBV5-1
clone_size: .
cdr3_nt: TGCGCCAGCAGCTTGGGGGGAGTTACCACTGAAGCTTTCTTT
cdr3_aa: CASSLGGVTTEAFF